Below are 31 T cell receptor beta chains sequenced from a single sample in a study of blood T cell repertoires in COVID-19. Libraries were prepared by immunoSEQ multiplex PCR; TCRdb keeps only in-frame clonotypes and omits some of them. This table holds roughly 180,000 clones, 75% to 90% found once. Material: PBMCs or T cells enriched from blood (not recorded which). All receptors derive from a man aged 35 to 55 who had recovered from COVID-19.

The chain has TRBV11-3 and TRBJ2-7, with 10 positions matching TRBD1. Germline lookup yields CDR1 SGHNT and CDR2 YENEEA. Germline trimming cut 3 bases from V and 4 bases from J; bases unmatched to any gene: 6. This CDR3 is 15 amino acids long. DNA of the CDR3: TGTGCCAGCAGCTTGGGACAGGGGAGGCAGTACGAGCAGTACTTC. This gives the protein CASSLGQGRQYEQYF.

This chain uses TRBV9 with TRBJ1-2; no reliable D call. Trimming cost V 0 bases and J 6 bases, with 12 bases left between them. Germline V gives CDR1 SGDLS, CDR2 YYNGEE. The CDR3 sequence is 14 residues long. In DNA form, the CDR3 reads TGTGCCAGCAGCGTAGCCGGGGTTGCGGATGGCTACACCTTC. This translates into CASSVAGVADGYTF.

The CDR3 loop is CASSRVFNKGDEQYF. CDR3 coding DNA: TGCGCCAGCAGCCGAGTCTTCAATAAGGGGGACGAGCAGTACTTC. This sequence joins TRBV4-1 and TRBJ2-7; D is perhaps TRBD1 (6 bases). The CDR3 is made up of 15 amino acids. Germline CDR1 is MGHRA and CDR2 is YSYEKL. Trimming took off 4 bases at V and 5 bases at J, with 18 bases between the two ends.

The V and J genes are TRBV7-2 and TRBJ1-1, with D unresolved. This CDR3 contains 16 residues. Per the germline V gene, CDR1 is SGHTA and CDR2 is FQGNSA. Trimming cost V 1 base and J 5 bases, with 17 bases left between them. The CDR3 bases are TGTGCCAGCAGCTTAGATGGTCCGGCGGACTTAACTGAAGCTTTCTTT. Protein: CASSLDGPADLTEAFF.

In DNA, the CDR3 is TGTGCCAGCAGTCCTTACCCGACTAGCGGGGGGGACAATGAGCAGTTCTTC. Translation gives CASSPYPTSGGDNEQFF. The chain couples TRBV27 to TRBJ2-1, with 14 nucleotides matching TRBD2. J was trimmed by 5 bases and V by 5 bases; bases with no gene match: 8. The CDR3 sequence is 17 residues long. In germline, CDR1 is MNHEY, CDR2 SMNVEV (reference sequence).

This clone occurred once. This chain joins TRBV24-1 and TRBJ2-1, with 15 bases identical to TRBD2. CDR3 length equals 18 residues. Losses at the gene ends were 5 bases for V and 5 bases for J; bases not matched to a gene: 9. Germline V gene sequence: CDR1 KGHDR, CDR2 SFDVKD. In DNA, the CDR3 is TGTGCCACCAGTGGGTGGACTAGCGGGAGGGCCGGGGACAATGAGCAGTTCTTC. Translated: CATSGWTSGRAGDNEQFF.

This rearrangement joins TRBV29-1 to TRBJ1-1; a weak D match, TRBD1 (5 bases). The CDR3 loop spans 12 amino acids. With 3 bases removed from V and 6 bases from J, the gap between germline ends came to 11 bases. CDR1 is SQVTM, CDR2 ANQGSEA, per germline. For the CDR3, the DNA is TGCAGCGTTGAGTGGGGCAAGGCTGAAGCTTTCTTT. This codes for CSVEWGKAEAFF.

The genes are TRBV7-2 and TRBJ2-7, with D perhaps matching TRBD2 (6 bases). The CDR3 contains 13 residues. Deletions cut 4 bases from V and 4 bases from J, with 11 bases between. Germline V gene sequence: CDR1 SGHTA, CDR2 FQGNSA. The CDR3, as DNA: TGTGCCAGCAGCTCGGGACTGATTTACGAGCAGTACTTC. This sequence encodes CASSSGLIYEQYF.

The chain recombines TRBV24-1 with TRBJ1-5; D remains unclear. Trimming left V 5 bases short and J 4 bases short, with 8 bases between. The CDR3 consists of 13 residues. Germline V gives CDR1 KGHDR, CDR2 SFDVKD. CDR3 in amino acids: CATSGPGNQPQHF. CDR3 DNA sequence: TGTGCCACCAGTGGACCGGGGAATCAGCCCCAGCATTTT.

The rearrangement uses TRBV19 and TRBJ1-5; possible D gene TRBD1, 5 bases. The germline V and J ends were trimmed by 4 bases and 11 bases, with 15 bases remaining between them. Germline V lookup: CDR1 LNHDA, CDR2 SQIVND (reference sequence). This CDR3 region has 13 residues. This CDR3 reads CASSTSSPGSQHF. The CDR3 nucleotides read TGTGCCAGTAGTACCTCTTCCCCAGGGTCCCAGCATTTT. Variable domain in full (rest from reference TRBV19 and TRBJ1-5): DGGITQSPKYLFRKEGQNVTLSCEQNLNHDAMYWYRQDPGQGLRLIYYSQIVNDFQKGDIAEGYSVSREKKESFPLTVTSAQKNPTAFYLCASSTSSPGSQHFGDGTRLSIL.

The chain couples TRBV3-1 (or the pseudogene TRBV3-2) to TRBJ2-1; the D gene is possibly TRBD1 (6 bases). CDR1 is LGHDT and CDR2 is YNNKEL in the germline V gene (reference sequence). This CDR3 is built from 16 residues. The ends were cut back, 1 base at V and 5 bases at J, with 15 bases in the middle. The CDR3 region has the DNA TGTGCCAGCAGCCAAGTCAGCCAGGGGATGAACAATGAGCAGTTCTTC. Translated, it gives CASSQVSQGMNNEQFF.

This clone was found a few times. The CDR3 bases are TGTGCCAGCAGCTTAGCCCTATCACCCCTCCACTTT. Amino acid sequence: CASSLALSPLHF. The J gene is TRBJ1-6, the V gene TRBV11-2; D is ambiguous. The CDR3 runs 12 residues. Between the trimmed V and J ends, which lost 1 base and 10 bases, there was a span of 5 bases. CDR1 SGHAT and CDR2 FQNNGV come from the germline V gene.

This chain joins TRBV3-1 (or the pseudogene TRBV3-2) and TRBJ1-2; TRBD1 is a possible D gene (5 bases). The CDR3 extends over 14 amino acids. The ends were cut back, 3 bases at V and 11 bases at J, with 19 bases in the middle. Germline lookup yields CDR1 LGHDT and CDR2 YNNKEL (reference sequence). The CDR3: CASSHGRGRAGYTF. The CDR3 DNA is TGTGCCAGCAGCCATGGAAGGGGCAGGGCTGGATACACCTTC.

V and J are TRBV25-1 and TRBJ2-2; 15 nucleotides line up with TRBD2. This CDR3 region has 18 residues. The germline V gene encodes CDR1 MGHDK and CDR2 SYGVNS. Trimming cost V 4 bases and J 1 base; bases outside gene matches: 4. The CDR3 spells CASSGWTSGGVNTGELFF. The CDR3 region has the DNA TGTGCCAGCAGTGGTTGGACTAGCGGGGGGGTGAACACCGGGGAGCTGTTTTTT.

The J gene is TRBJ2-1, the V gene TRBV2; 8 nucleotides match TRBD1. This CDR3 has 14 amino acids. The V segment lost 5 bases and the J segment 8 bases; nucleotides outside the gene matches: 8. CDR1 SNHLY and CDR2 FYNNEI come from the germline V gene. The CDR3 DNA follows: TGTGCCAGCAGTCGACCAGGGGGCGGGGATGAGCAGTTCTTC. This translates into CASSRPGGGDEQFF.

This chain's CDR3 is CASSQETRGSFETQYF. The CDR3 region has the DNA TGTGCCAGCAGCCAAGAAACCCGAGGAAGTTTCGAGACCCAGTACTTC. The J gene is TRBJ2-5, the V gene TRBV4-2; D not certain. The CDR3 spans 16 residues. The V gene lost 0 bases and the J gene lost 5 bases, with 16 bases spanning the gap. Germline lookup yields CDR1 LGHNA and CDR2 YNFKEQ.

The V and J genes are TRBV29-1 and TRBJ1-2; D is uncertain. Germline V gene lookup returns CDR1 SQVTM and CDR2 ANQGSEA. The ends were cut back, 4 bases at V and 2 bases at J, with 8 bases in the middle. This CDR3 is 12 amino acids long. CDR3 sequence (DNA): TGCAGCGTTGCGAGAGGGAACTATGGCTACACCTTC. As protein: CSVARGNYGYTF.

J is TRBJ2-7 and V is TRBV30; 9 bases map to TRBD1. The V segment lost 7 bases and the J segment 7 bases; nucleotides outside the gene matches: 11. Germline V lookup: CDR1 GTSNPN, CDR2 SVGIG (reference sequence). CDR3 length equals 13 residues. The chain's CDR3 is CALSGTGRLEQYF. CDR3 DNA sequence: TGTGCCTTGTCCGGGACAGGGCGGCTTGAGCAGTACTTC.

This chain links TRBV5-1 with TRBJ1-2, with D hard to call. From germline, CDR1 is SGHRS and CDR2 YFSETQ. This CDR3 spans 13 amino acids. Trimming removed 4 bases at V and 4 bases at J, with 11 bases between. CDR3 protein: CASSEPGSYGYTF. The CDR3 DNA reads as TGCGCCAGCAGCGAACCGGGGAGCTATGGCTACACCTTC. The full variable domain, with the rest looked up from reference TRBV5-1 and TRBJ1-2, is KAGVTQTPRYLIKTRGQQVTLSCSPISGHRSVSWYQQTPGQGLQFLFEYFSETQRNKGNFPGRFSGRQFSNSRSEMNVSTLELGDSALYLCASSEPGSYGYTFGSGTRLTVV.

This chain joins TRBV11-2 and TRBJ2-1, with D unclear. Trimming removed 5 bases at V and 5 bases at J, with 7 bases between. There are 12 residues in the CDR3. Germline V gene data show CDR1 as SGHAT and CDR2 as FQNNGV. CDR3 DNA: TGTGCCAGCAGCAACACCCACAATGAGCAGTTCTTC. The encoded protein is CASSNTHNEQFF.

This clone was observed a single time. This chain links TRBV6-5 with TRBJ2-5; the D is unclear. The germline V gene has CDR1 MNHEY and CDR2 SVGAGI. CDR3 length equals 11 residues. Between the trimmed V and J ends, which lost 6 bases and 0 bases, there was a span of 2 bases. The CDR3 protein is CASSYQETQYF. The CDR3 DNA follows: TGTGCCAGCAGCTACCAAGAGACCCAGTACTTC.

The chain is built from TRBV6-6 and TRBJ2-2; possibly TRBD1 for D (5 bases). With 2 bases removed from V and 6 bases from J, the gap between germline ends came to 13 bases. This CDR3 contains 15 residues. In germline, CDR1 is MNHNY, CDR2 SVGAGI (reference sequence). CDR3 DNA sequence: TGTGCCAGCAGTTACGGGGCAGTGGTTGCCGGGGAGCTGTTTTTT. Its protein product is CASSYGAVVAGELFF.

The V gene is TRBV19, the J gene TRBJ1-1; 7 bases fit TRBD1. The CDR3 sequence is 14 residues long. Germline CDR1 LNHDA, CDR2 SQIVND (reference sequence). Trimming cost V 7 bases and J 0 bases; bases outside gene matches: 5. CDR3 sequence reads: CASNKGQMNTEAFF. CDR3 in DNA: TGTGCCAGTAACAAGGGACAGATGAACACTGAAGCTTTCTTT.

This chain links TRBV28 with TRBJ2-7; 8 positions agree with TRBD2. This CDR3 is 16 amino acids long. After removal of 1 base from V and 3 bases from J, the junction contained 8 bases not matched to a gene. Germline V gene lookup returns CDR1 MDHEN and CDR2 SYDVKM. CDR3 in amino acids: CASSLLAGGIGYEQYF. The CDR3 DNA is TGTGCCAGCAGTTTATTGGCGGGAGGTATCGGCTACGAGCAGTACTTC. Full variable domain (remainder filled in from reference TRBV28 and TRBJ2-7): DVKVTQSSRYLVKRTGEKVFLECVQDMDHENMFWYRQDPGLGLRLIYFSYDVKMKEKGDIPEGYSVSREKKERFSLILESASTNQTSMYLCASSLLAGGIGYEQYFGPGTRLTVT.

V usage is TRBV3-1 (or the pseudogene TRBV3-2) and J usage is TRBJ1-2; 7 positions match TRBD1. V dropped 2 bases and J dropped 4; count of bases not matched to a gene: 4. The CDR3 loop spans 14 amino acids. CDR1 is LGHDT, CDR2 YNNKEL, per germline (reference sequence). The CDR3 DNA reads as TGTGCCAGCAGCCAAATGGACAGGAGCTATGGCTACACCTTC. Its protein is CASSQMDRSYGYTF.

The rearrangement joins TRBV5-6 to TRBJ2-7, with D possibly TRBD2 on 6 matching bases. CDR1 and CDR2 from the germline V gene are SGHDT and YYEEEE. CDR3 length: 13 amino acids. Trimming pared 7 bases from V and 4 bases from J, leaving 15 bases between. In DNA form, the CDR3 reads TGTGCCAGCTCCGGGACTCCGACTTACGAGCAGTACTTC. It encodes CASSGTPTYEQYF.

CDR3 region: CASGQGGSEKLFF. DNA for the CDR3: TGTGCCAGCGGACAGGGGGGAAGTGAAAAACTGTTTTTT. The chain employs TRBV9 and TRBJ1-4; 10 nucleotides agree with TRBD1. The trim removed 7 bases at V and 7 bases at J, leaving 4 bases unmatched. The CDR3 length is 13 residues. The V gene's germline CDR1 is SGDLS and CDR2 YYNGEE.

V gene TRBV1 combines with J gene TRBJ1-2. TRBV1 is classified as a pseudogene. The CDR3 is made up of 15 amino acids. The CDR3 loop is CTSSQASGREAGYTF. The CDR3 DNA sequence: TGCACCAGCAGCCAAGCGAGTGGCAGGGAGGCTGGCTACACCTTC.

This clone appeared a single time. V usage is TRBV5-1 and J usage is TRBJ2-5; TRBD1 matches 9 bases. Germline lookup yields CDR1 SGHRS and CDR2 YFSETQ. With V trimmed by 4 bases and J by 4 bases, 8 bases remained unmatched. The CDR3 contains 15 residues. The CDR3 nucleotides are TGCGCCAGCAGCCTGAGGGGGGGACAGGGAGAGACCCAGTACTTC. This sequence encodes CASSLRGGQGETQYF.

J is TRBJ2-7 and V is TRBV7-8, with 9 bases fitting TRBD1. The CDR3 length is 13 residues. V trimming: 6 bases; J trimming: 5 bases; junction bases outside the gene matches: 5. Germline V gives CDR1 SGHVS, CDR2 FQNEAQ. The CDR3 DNA follows: TGTGCCAGCAGGCCGACAGGGGGTGACGAGCAGTACTTC. Its translation is CASRPTGGDEQYF.

CDR3 protein: CASSFTGQGEGGYTF. The CDR3 DNA is TGCGCCAGCAGCTTTACGGGACAGGGAGAGGGGGGCTACACCTTC. The V gene is TRBV5-1, the J gene TRBJ1-2, with TRBD1 identical over 9 bases. This CDR3 spans 15 amino acids. The V gene's germline CDR1 is SGHRS and CDR2 YFSETQ. V was clipped by 2 bases and J by 8 bases; unmatched bases: 10.